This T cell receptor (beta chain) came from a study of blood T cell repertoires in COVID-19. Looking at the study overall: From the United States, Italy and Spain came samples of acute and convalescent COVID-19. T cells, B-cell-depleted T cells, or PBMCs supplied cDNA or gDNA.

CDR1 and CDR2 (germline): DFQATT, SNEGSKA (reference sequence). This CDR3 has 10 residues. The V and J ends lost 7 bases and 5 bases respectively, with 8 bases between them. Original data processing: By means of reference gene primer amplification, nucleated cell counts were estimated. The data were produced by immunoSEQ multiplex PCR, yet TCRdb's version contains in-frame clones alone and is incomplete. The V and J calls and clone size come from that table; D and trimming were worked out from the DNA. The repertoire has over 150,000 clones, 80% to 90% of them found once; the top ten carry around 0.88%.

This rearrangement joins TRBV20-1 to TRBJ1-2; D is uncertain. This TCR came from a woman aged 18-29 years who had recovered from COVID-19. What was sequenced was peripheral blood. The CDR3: CSVDSYGYTF. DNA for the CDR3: TGCAGTGTGGACTCTTATGGCTACACCTTC.